A selection of T cell receptor beta chains follows, all from one sample in a study of post-analysis software for immune sequencing data. From the PCR reads, TCRdb called clonotypes with MiXCR, one entry per CDR3 protein. The sample holds about 680,000 distinct CDR3 sequences, over 45% seen once. The specimen sequenced was blood. The receptors were gathered from a girl between 2 and 10 years old with multiple sclerosis. Both conserved end residues are part of each CDR3. A D gene is named only where the DNA matches it firmly. Some rows mark clone size as missing; the rest say once, few, many or name a class of expanded clone.

clone size	D gene	V gene	J gene	CDR3 protein	CDR3 DNA
few	TRBD2	TRBV2	TRBJ2-1	CASSEREKNNEQFF	TGTGCCAGCAGTGAGCGGGAGAAGAACAATGAGCAGTTCTTC
NA	TRBD2	TRBV25-1	TRBJ2-1	CASSPSGLASYNEQFF	TGTGCCAGCAGTCCCTCGGGACTAGCTTCCTACAATGAGCAGTTCTTC
NA	NA	TRBV29-1	TRBJ2-1	CSVGGADYNEQFF	TGCAGCGTTGGAGGCGCTGACTATAATGAGCAGTTCTTC
few	NA	TRBV12-3/TRBV12-4	TRBJ2-5	CASSLQGGGETQYF	TGTGCCAGCAGTCTACAGGGAGGCGGGGAGACCCAGTACTTC
few	TRBD2	TRBV7-2	TRBJ2-3	CASSLVGGGGTDTQYF	TGTGCCAGCAGCTTAGTAGGCGGGGGGGGCACAGATACGCAGTATTTT
NA	TRBD1	TRBV6-6	TRBJ2-5	CASSYLSDRGQETQYF	TGTGCCAGCAGTTACCTCTCGGACAGGGGACAAGAGACCCAGTACTTC
NA	NA	TRBV20-1	TRBJ2-7	CSASGASSYEQYF	TGCAGTGCCTCTGGGGCTAGCTCCTACGAGCAGTACTTC
few	NA	TRBV7-8	TRBJ2-5	CASSLNRAGETQYF	TGTGCCAGCAGCTTAAACAGGGCAGGGGAGACCCAGTACTTC
few	TRBD1	TRBV5-1	TRBJ2-7	CASSLNPGQTTEQYF	TGCGCCAGCAGCTTGAACCCGGGACAGACTACCGAGCAGTACTTC
NA	NA	TRBV20-1	TRBJ2-1	CSARGLANNEQFF	TGCAGTGCTAGGGGACTGGCGAACAATGAGCAGTTCTTC
NA	NA	TRBV29-1	TRBJ1-1	CSVDTGRDTEAFF	TGCAGCGTGGACACAGGGAGGGACACTGAAGCTTTCTTT
NA	NA	TRBV27	TRBJ2-3	CASSLGTKGDTQYF	TGTGCCAGCAGTTTAGGGACAAAGGGGGATACGCAGTATTTT
NA	NA	TRBV6-6	TRBJ1-2	CASSHPTGSTYGYTF	TGTGCCAGCAGTCACCCCACCGGGAGCACCTATGGCTACACCTTC
few	NA	TRBV20-1	TRBJ2-3	CSATTSGLSDTQYF	TGCAGTGCTACGACGTCCGGACTGTCAGATACGCAGTATTTT
NA	NA	TRBV7-9	TRBJ2-1	CASSPPSGFEQFF	TGTGCCAGCAGCCCACCGTCCGGGTTTGAGCAGTTCTTC
few	NA	TRBV20-1	TRBJ1-5	CSAKIGGTDQPQHF	TGCAGTGCTAAGATAGGGGGTACCGATCAGCCCCAGCATTTT
few	TRBD1	TRBV4-1	TRBJ2-7	CASSLSDRVYEQYF	TGCGCCAGCAGCCTCTCCGACAGGGTCTACGAGCAGTACTTC